What follows are 5 T cell receptor beta chains derived from one specimen sequenced in a study of blood T cell repertoires in COVID-19. TCRdb's table, derived via immunoSEQ multiplex PCR, lists solely in-frame clones and lacks some. This table has about 92,000 clones, roughly 76% appearing once. Input material: peripheral blood. These receptor sequences come from a woman older than 75 with active or convalescent COVID-19.

The gene calls are TRBV7-2 and TRBJ2-7, with 10 bases fitting TRBD2. Germline CDR1 SGHTA, CDR2 FQGNSA. Germline trimming cut 6 bases from V and 6 bases from J; bases unmatched to any gene: 5. This CDR3 spans 13 amino acids. DNA for the CDR3: TGTGCCAGCAGTTCTACTAGCGGGGCCGAGCAGTACTTC. Residues: CASSSTSGAEQYF. The full variable domain, its missing parts supplied by reference TRBV7-2 and TRBJ2-7, is GAGVSQSPSNKVTEKGKDVELRCDPISGHTALYWYRQSLGQGLEFLIYFQGNSAPDKSGLPSDRFSAERTGGSVSTLTIQRTQQEDSAVYLCASSSTSGAEQYFGPGTRLTVT.

V is TRBV14 and J is TRBJ2-7; TRBD2 matches at 8 bases. The CDR3 covers 18 residues. Germline CDR1 is SGHDN and CDR2 is FVKESK. Trimming cost V 4 bases and J 2 bases; bases outside gene matches: 16. CDR3 coding DNA: TGTGCCAGCAGCCCGCTTTTAAAAATACGGGAGGGCCCCTACGAGCAGTACTTC. It specifies CASSPLLKIREGPYEQYF.

This chain connects TRBV9 to TRBJ1-2, with a possible D match to TRBD1 (5 bases). The germline V gene has CDR1 SGDLS and CDR2 YYNGEE. The CDR3 has 15 amino acids. The V end was cut by 5 bases, the J end by 7 bases, with 21 bases between. CDR3: CASRPNARGISGYTF. CDR3 coding DNA: TGTGCCAGCAGACCCAACGCCCGGGGGATTTCTGGCTACACCTTC. Variable domain in full (rest from reference TRBV9 and TRBJ1-2): DSGVTQTPKHLITATGQRVTLRCSPRSGDLSVYWYQQSLDQGLQFLIQYYNGEERAKGNILERFSAQQFPDLHSELNLSSLELGDSALYFCASRPNARGISGYTFGSGTRLTVV.

The CDR3 region has the DNA TGCGCCAGCAGCCCCGGCTCCGGGCCCAGGGAAGAGACCCAGTACTTC. This codes for CASSPGSGPREETQYF. The V gene is TRBV5-1, the J gene TRBJ2-5, with D possibly being TRBD1 (5 bases). CDR1 SGHRS and CDR2 YFSETQ come from the germline V gene. The CDR3 covers 16 residues. Trimming left V 4 bases short and J 3 bases short, with 19 bases between.

This clone was counted only a few times. Other DNA sequences of this sample code for an identical CDR3. This chain joins TRBV28 and TRBJ1-6; tentative D call: TRBD1 (5 bases). The germline V and J ends were trimmed by 2 bases and 7 bases, with 9 bases remaining between them. This CDR3 spans 14 amino acids. Germline CDR1 and CDR2: MDHEN and SYDVKM. The CDR3 bases are TGTGCCAGCAGTTTAGGGCAGGGCAATTCACCCCTCCACTTT. Encoded protein: CASSLGQGNSPLHF.